This TCR beta chain was sequenced in a study of blood T cell repertoires in COVID-19. Germline V gene lookup returns CDR1 SNHLY and CDR2 FYNNEI. The CDR3 loop spans 16 amino acids. After removal of 7 bases from V and 0 bases from J, the junction contained 8 bases not matched to a gene. The method was immunoSEQ multiplex PCR; TCRdb's version includes in-frame clones alone and lacks a portion of them. This sample has 200,000 to 250,000 clones, with approximately 80% found just once. The rearrangement uses TRBV2 and TRBJ1-2, with 10 nucleotides matching TRBD1. This receptor was obtained from a woman in her forties with acute COVID-19. Specimen: PBMCs or T cells enriched from blood (not recorded which). In DNA form, the CDR3 reads TGTGCCAGCATCAGGGACAGGGGATCCCCTAACTATGGCTACACCTTC. It codes for CASIRDRGSPNYGYTF.